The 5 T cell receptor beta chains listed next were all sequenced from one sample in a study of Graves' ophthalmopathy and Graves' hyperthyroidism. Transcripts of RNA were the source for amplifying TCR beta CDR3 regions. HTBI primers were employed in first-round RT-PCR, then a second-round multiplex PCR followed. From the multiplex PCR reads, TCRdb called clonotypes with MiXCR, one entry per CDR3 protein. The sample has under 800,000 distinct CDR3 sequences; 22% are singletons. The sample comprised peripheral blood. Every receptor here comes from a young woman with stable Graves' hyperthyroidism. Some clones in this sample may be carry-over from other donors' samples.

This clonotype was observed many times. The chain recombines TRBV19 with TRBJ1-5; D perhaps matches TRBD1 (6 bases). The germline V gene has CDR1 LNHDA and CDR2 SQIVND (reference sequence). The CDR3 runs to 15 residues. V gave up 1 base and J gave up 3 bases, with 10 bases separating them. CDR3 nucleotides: TGTGCCAGTAGTATAGGGGGACACAACAATCAGCCCCAGCATTTT. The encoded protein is CASSIGGHNNQPQHF.

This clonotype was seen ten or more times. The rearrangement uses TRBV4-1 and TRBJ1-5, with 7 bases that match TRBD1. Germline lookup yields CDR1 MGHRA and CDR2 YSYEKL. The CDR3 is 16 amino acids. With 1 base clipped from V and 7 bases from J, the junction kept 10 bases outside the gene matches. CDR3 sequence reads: CASSQGMDRSVQPQHF. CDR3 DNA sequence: TGCGCCAGCAGCCAAGGGATGGACAGGTCGGTCCAGCCCCAGCATTTT.

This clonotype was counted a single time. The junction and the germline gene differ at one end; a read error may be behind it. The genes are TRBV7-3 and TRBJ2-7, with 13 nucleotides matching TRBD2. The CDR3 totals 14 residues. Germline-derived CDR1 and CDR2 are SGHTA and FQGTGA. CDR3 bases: TGTGCCAGCAGTTCCGGGACTAGCGGGGCCCTCAGGGACTTC. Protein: CASSSGTSGALRDF.

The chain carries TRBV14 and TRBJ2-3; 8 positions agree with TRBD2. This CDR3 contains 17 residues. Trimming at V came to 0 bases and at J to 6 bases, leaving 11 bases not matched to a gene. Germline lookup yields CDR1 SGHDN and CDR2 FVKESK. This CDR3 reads CASSQEEMSGSDDTQYF. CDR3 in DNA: TGTGCCAGCAGCCAAGAGGAAATGAGCGGGAGTGATGATACGCAGTATTTT.

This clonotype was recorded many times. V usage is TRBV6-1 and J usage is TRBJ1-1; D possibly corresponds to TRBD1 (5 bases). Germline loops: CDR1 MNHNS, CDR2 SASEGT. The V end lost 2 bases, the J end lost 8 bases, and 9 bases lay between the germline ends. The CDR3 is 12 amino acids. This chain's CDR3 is CASSEFGGEAFF. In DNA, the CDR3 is TGTGCCAGCAGTGAATTCGGGGGGGAAGCTTTCTTT.